The rows below give T cell receptor beta chains drawn from one sample of a study of blood T cell repertoires in COVID-19. Assay used: immunoSEQ multiplex PCR; TCRdb lists only in-frame clones, some missing. The data contain 250,000 to 400,000 clones, roughly nine tenths of them singletons. The sample taken for sequencing was PBMCs or T cells enriched from blood (not recorded which). The receptors come from a man in his 60s who had recovered from COVID-19. Each CDR3 is given with its conserved first and last residue. The order of the fields is CDR3 length, clone size, V gene, J gene, CDR3 protein. Expanded clones get a size class; other rows say once, few or many, or leave the size out.

>12|.|TRBV19|TRBJ1-5
CAGGREGQPQHF
>14|.|TRBV2|TRBJ1-1
CASSVRGGDTEAFF
>14|few|TRBV28|TRBJ1-1
CASSPPVGTVEAFF
>16|.|TRBV5-1|TRBJ1-4
CASSLGQGGSNEKLFF
>14|.|TRBV2|TRBJ2-5
CASSRTGVEETQYF
>15|.|TRBV6-5|TRBJ1-5
CASSYYGQSNQPQHF
>14|.|TRBV9|TRBJ1-4
CASSLTGGHEKLFF
>16|.|TRBV6-2/TRBV6-3|TRBJ2-3
CASSLVGTRKTDTQYF
>15|.|TRBV5-5|TRBJ2-7
CASSLGQGISYEQYF
>14|.|TRBV30|TRBJ2-7
CAWTPWASSYEQYF
>15|.|TRBV18|TRBJ2-1
CASSPLGTDYNEQFF
>15|.|TRBV19|TRBJ2-1
CASRKDRGQVNEQFF
>12|.|TRBV6-5|TRBJ2-3
CASRGPTDTQYF
>16|.|TRBV24-1|TRBJ2-2
CATSDLWQTNTGELFF
>14|.|TRBV27|TRBJ2-1
CASRTLAEYNEQFF
>14|.|TRBV19|TRBJ1-3
CASSDRGRGNTIYF
>17|.|TRBV24-1|TRBJ2-1
CATSDYGQGAFFDRQFF
>13|.|TRBV12-3/TRBV12-4|TRBJ1-6
CASIRRYNSPLHF
>18|.|TRBV2|TRBJ1-2
CASSDGTGGSWGDYGYTF
>13|.|TRBV10-1|TRBJ2-4
CASSLEQGNIQYF
>14|.|TRBV10-2|TRBJ2-3
CASRDRGRTDTQYF
>16|.|TRBV15|TRBJ2-5
CATSRGARAGVETQYF
>16|.|TRBV28|TRBJ2-1
CASSLPVQLSYNEQFF
>14|.|TRBV7-3|TRBJ2-7
CASSLGQVGGEQYF
>15|.|TRBV19|TRBJ1-6
CASSFSGTGGSPLHF
>14|.|TRBV18|TRBJ2-5
CASSPFSGKETQYF
>16|.|TRBV5-1|TRBJ1-5
CASSAGPPGGNQPQHF
>14|once|TRBV19|TRBJ2-2
CATETRTGAGELFF
>15|.|TRBV6-5|TRBJ2-2
CASSRTRQLTGELFF
>15|.|TRBV21-1|TRBJ2-7
CASPPSGTDSYEQYF
>16|.|TRBV4-1|TRBJ1-2
CASSQDVTALSYGYTF
>15|.|TRBV12-5|TRBJ2-1
CASGLGTGGPFEQFF
>13|.|TRBV19|TRBJ2-7
CASSRRGGDEQYF
>15|.|TRBV4-1|TRBJ2-1
CASSQQTAGELGQFF
>12|few|TRBV3-1/TRBV3-2|TRBJ2-7
CASSPGVYEQYF
>14|.|TRBV7-2|TRBJ2-7
CASKFGRSSYEQYF
>15|.|TRBV6-2/TRBV6-3|TRBJ2-7
CASSYVRGWGYEQYF
>14|.|TRBV7-2|TRBJ2-5
CASSPWESRETQYF
>15|few|TRBV5-1|TRBJ2-2
CASRLGQGGTGELFF
>15|few|TRBV28|TRBJ2-2
CSAGTSALGTGELFF
>14|.|TRBV7-9|TRBJ2-2
CASSSGVRTGELFF
>15|.|TRBV5-1|TRBJ2-1
CASSLLAGSDGEQFF
>16|.|TRBV9|TRBJ2-1
CASSDTSGSVYNEQFF
>16|.|TRBV7-6|TRBJ2-3
CASSLGLAGAPDTQYF
>18|.|TRBV3-1/TRBV3-2|TRBJ2-1
CASSPQLAGGLGYNEQFF
>11|many|TRBV11-2|TRBJ1-1
CASTVNTEAFF
>13|once|TRBV2|TRBJ2-7
CASSEGRPYEQYF
>18|.|TRBV24-1|TRBJ2-7
CATSDLALRDSSAYEQYF
>13|.|TRBV6-1|TRBJ1-5
CASSDQGDQPQHF
>12|.|TRBV30|TRBJ2-5
CAWSVPPGGAYF
>14|few|TRBV29-1|TRBJ2-5
CSVDLGAYQETQYF
>14|.|TRBV19|TRBJ2-7
CASTKGDRGHEQYF
>15|.|TRBV28|TRBJ2-7
CASSFGTSGSREQYF
>16|.|TRBV18|TRBJ2-1
CASSPPSGIAYNEQFF
>15|once|TRBV28|TRBJ1-1
CASSLSEGLNTEAFF